The 30 T cell receptor beta chains presented below share a single source sample, sequenced in a study of human T cells and chemical hapten exposure. Specified time point: patch test 1, 2 weeks after DPC sensitization. Treatment of the sample: therapeutic diphenylcyclopropenone sensitization with weekly scalp DPC. TCRdb analysed the RACE reads with MiXCR anew, one entry per CDR3 protein. The table has 79,000 or so distinct CDR3 sequences, about 9.3% seen once. Sequenced here: whole blood, sampled in connection with sensitization to the hapten diphenylcyclopropenone (DPC). The receptors stem from a woman aged 50 to 65 with alopecia areata. Some clones in this sample may be carry-over from other donors' samples.

The V gene is TRBV14, the J gene TRBJ1-1, with 7 nucleotides matching TRBD1. This CDR3 is built from 15 residues. Per germline, CDR1 SGHDN and CDR2 FVKESK. V shed 4 bases and J 0 bases; nucleotides not matched to a gene: 5. DNA of the CDR3: TGTGCCAGCAGCCTCAGGACAGGTCTGAACACTGAAGCTTTCTTT. Protein: CASSLRTGLNTEAFF. Full variable domain (missing parts from reference TRBV14 and TRBJ1-1): EAGVTQFPSHSVIEKGQTVTLRCDPISGHDNLYWYRRVMGKEIKFLLHFVKESKQDESGMPNNRFLAERTGGTYSTLKVQPAELEDSGVYFCASSLRTGLNTEAFFGQGTRLTVV.

The chain employs TRBV10-3 and TRBJ2-1, with TRBD2 as a possible D gene (6 bases). The CDR3 has 14 amino acids. The V end lost 0 bases, the J end lost 10 bases, and 13 bases lay between the germline ends. Germline V lookup: CDR1 ENHRY, CDR2 SYGVKD. The CDR3 reads CAISESASDWEQFF. In DNA form, the CDR3 reads TGTGCCATCAGTGAGTCGGCTAGCGATTGGGAGCAGTTCTTC.

This clonotype occurred many times. This chain joins TRBV20-1 and TRBJ1-2; tentative D call: TRBD1 (6 bases). The CDR3 has 12 residues. Germline V CDR1 and CDR2: DFQATT, SNEGSKA (reference sequence). Between the trimmed V and J ends, which lost 6 bases and 5 bases, there was a span of 13 bases. As DNA, the CDR3 is TGCAGTGCGGAGGGACACCAGTATGGCTACACCTTC. Translation gives CSAEGHQYGYTF.

This chain connects TRBV27 to TRBJ1-1; possibly TRBD1 for D (5 bases). Germline V CDR1 and CDR2: MNHEY, SMNVEV (reference sequence). V gave up 0 bases and J gave up 2 bases, with 16 bases separating them. The CDR3 is 17 amino acids. The CDR3: CASSLSRGEFINTEAFF. The CDR3 DNA sequence: TGTGCCAGCAGTTTATCGCGGGGGGAGTTTATAAACACTGAAGCTTTCTTT.

In its sample, this clonotype was seen a few times. This rearrangement joins TRBV27 to TRBJ2-7; TRBD1 is a possible D gene (6 bases). The CDR3 is 14 amino acids. In germline, CDR1 is MNHEY, CDR2 SMNVEV (reference sequence). Trimming pared 5 bases from V and 2 bases from J, leaving 13 bases between. The CDR3 sequence is CASSVRDTAYEQYF. For the CDR3, the DNA is TGTGCCAGCAGTGTCCGGGACACAGCCTACGAGCAGTACTTC.

This chain joins TRBV7-9 and TRBJ2-1; D is uncertain. Per the germline V gene, CDR1 is SEHNR and CDR2 is FQNEAQ (reference sequence). CDR3 size: 13 residues. With 4 bases removed from V and 1 base from J, the gap between germline ends came to 5 bases. The CDR3 spells CASSSTSYNEQFF. CDR3 DNA: TGTGCCAGCAGCTCTACGTCCTACAATGAGCAGTTCTTC. Complete variable domain (other parts from reference TRBV7-9 and TRBJ2-1): DTGVSQNPRHKITKRGQNVTFRCDPISEHNRLYWYRQTLGQGPEFLTYFQNEAQLEKSRLLSDRFSAERPKGSFSTLEIQRTEQGDSAMYLCASSSTSYNEQFFGPGTRLTVL.

The V gene is TRBV4-3, the J gene TRBJ1-1; D is undetermined. Trimming removed 1 base at V and 0 bases at J, with 12 bases between. The CDR3 loop spans 16 amino acids. In germline, CDR1 is LGHNA, CDR2 YSLEER. The CDR3 DNA is TGCGCCAGCAGCCAAGTGTTACCGGGGATGAACACTGAAGCTTTCTTT. Translation gives CASSQVLPGMNTEAFF.

This clonotype was seen more than once but under ten times. J is TRBJ2-7 and V is TRBV3-1; 7 bases are shared with TRBD2. The CDR3 consists of 15 residues. The germline CDR1 and CDR2 sequences are LGHDT and YNNKEL (reference sequence). J was trimmed by 7 bases and V by 3 bases; bases with no gene match: 12. CDR3 residues: CASSQSLGAGREQYF. CDR3 coding DNA: TGTGCCAGCAGCCAGTCCCTAGGAGCGGGAAGGGAGCAGTACTTC.

The rearrangement joins TRBV7-6 to TRBJ2-2, with 7 bases lining up with TRBD1. Germline CDR1 is SGHVS and CDR2 is FNYEAQ. The CDR3 has 17 amino acids. Germline trimming cut 1 base from V and 0 bases from J; bases unmatched to any gene: 5. The CDR3 loop is CASSLVTQGANTGELFF. Written as DNA, the CDR3 is TGTGCCAGCAGCTTAGTAACGCAGGGGGCGAACACCGGGGAGCTGTTTTTT.

This clonotype was seen a few times. The genes are TRBV3-1 and TRBJ2-7, with 14 bases aligning to TRBD2. CDR3 length equals 19 residues. Looked up from germline, CDR1 is LGHDT and CDR2 is YNNKEL (reference sequence). Trimming at V came to 5 bases and at J to 1 base, leaving 13 bases not matched to a gene. The CDR3 spells CASSSPGLAGVRGSYEQYF. DNA for the CDR3: TGTGCCAGCAGCTCCCCGGGACTAGCGGGAGTCAGAGGGTCCTACGAGCAGTACTTC.

The table lists this clonotype with a few counts. The chain links TRBV11-2 to TRBJ2-5; tentatively, D is TRBD2 (5 bases). The germline gives CDR1 SGHAT, CDR2 FQNNGV. Trimming stripped 5 bases from V and 2 bases from J, with 9 bases between. CDR3 size: 13 residues. The CDR3 loop is CASSPPGQETQYF. CDR3 nucleotides: TGTGCCAGCAGCCCGCCGGGACAAGAGACCCAGTACTTC.

A word on this clonotype: The junction does not match germline at one end; this may be a read error. This chain links TRBV7-9 with TRBJ2-7; D could derive from TRBD1 or TRBD2 (5 bases each). The CDR3 length is 13 residues. Germline V gene lookup returns CDR1 SEHNR and CDR2 FQNEAQ (reference sequence). CDR3 residues: CASSLPGPTRRHF. The CDR3 nucleotides read TGTGCCAGCAGCTTACCGGGACCTACTCGCCGGCACTTC.

The gene calls are TRBV20-1 and TRBJ2-7; 14 bases match TRBD2. The CDR3 length is 15 residues. V shed 6 bases, J shed 6 bases, and the junction held 10 bases outside the gene matches. Germline V gene data show CDR1 as DFQATT and CDR2 as SNEGSKA (reference sequence). CDR3 protein: CSASIPGLAGAEQYF. CDR3 bases: TGCAGTGCAAGTATCCCGGGACTAGCGGGAGCCGAGCAGTACTTC.

The chain carries TRBV29-1 and TRBJ2-3, with D uncertain. Germline CDR1 SQVTM, CDR2 ANQGSEA. Trimming took off 4 bases at V and 2 bases at J, with 7 bases between the two ends. The CDR3 is 12 amino acids. The CDR3 sequence is CSVVPLTDTQYF. Here the CDR3 DNA reads TGCAGCGTTGTACCCCTCACAGATACGCAGTATTTT.

This clonotype was detected many times. The chain recombines TRBV6-6 with TRBJ1-5, with a weak D call TRBD1 (5 bases). This CDR3 spans 15 amino acids. V gave up 6 bases and J gave up 1 base, with 13 bases separating them. In germline, CDR1 is MNHNY, CDR2 SVGAGI (reference sequence). The chain's CDR3 is CASRRDPTSNQPQHF. In DNA, the CDR3 is TGTGCCAGCAGAAGGGACCCCACGAGCAATCAGCCCCAGCATTTT.

The rearrangement uses TRBV18 and TRBJ2-5; no definite D call. V was clipped by 3 bases and J by 5 bases, with 10 bases between them. CDR1 is KGHSH and CDR2 is LQKENI in the germline V gene. The CDR3 extends over 13 amino acids. The CDR3 reads CASSPASAETQYF. DNA of the CDR3: TGTGCCAGCTCACCGGCGAGCGCGGAGACCCAGTACTTC.

V usage is TRBV12-3 or TRBV12-4 and J usage is TRBJ1-6; 7 bases agree with TRBD1. The CDR3 covers 13 residues. The ends lost 8 bases at V and 8 bases at J; junction bases unmatched: 6. The CDR3 bases are TGTGCCAGCGCTGGACAGGTGGATTCACCCCTCCACTTT. Translating it yields CASAGQVDSPLHF.

The V gene is TRBV29-1, the J gene TRBJ2-1, with 8 bases that match TRBD1. J was trimmed by 7 bases and V by 6 bases; bases with no gene match: 14. Germline V gene sequence: CDR1 SQVTM, CDR2 ANQGSEA. This CDR3 has 15 residues. The CDR3 DNA reads as TGCAGCGTCACTATCCGGGACAGGCTTTGGAATGAGCAGTTCTTC. Its protein is CSVTIRDRLWNEQFF.

The chain uses TRBV29-1 and TRBJ1-5; 8 bases are a match to TRBD1. Germline trimming cut 7 bases from V and 0 bases from J; bases unmatched to any gene: 5. The CDR3 extends over 14 amino acids. Germline V gene sequence: CDR1 SQVTM, CDR2 ANQGSEA. This chain's CDR3 is CSATGQGSNQPQHF. Written as DNA, the CDR3 is TGCAGCGCCACCGGACAGGGTAGCAATCAGCCCCAGCATTTT.

This clonotype was seen at least ten times. The chain combines TRBV7-2 with TRBJ2-2; TRBD2 matches at 11 bases. V shed 2 bases, J shed 6 bases, and the junction held 14 bases outside the gene matches. The CDR3 length is 19 residues. Germline V lookup: CDR1 SGHTA, CDR2 FQGNSA. Here the CDR3 DNA reads TGTGCCAGCAGCTTAACCCCCACTAGCGGGAGATCGAGATCCGGGGAGCTGTTTTTT. Its protein is CASSLTPTSGRSRSGELFF.

In its sample, this clonotype was seen a few times. The rearrangement uses TRBV5-5 and TRBJ1-2, with D perhaps TRBD1 (6 bases). The CDR3 totals 13 residues. The germline V gene encodes CDR1 SGHKS and CDR2 YYEKEE (reference sequence). Trimming took off 4 bases at V and 1 base at J, with 8 bases between the two ends. CDR3 coding DNA: TGTGCCAGCAGCCGACAGGATAACTATGGCTACACCTTC. Protein: CASSRQDNYGYTF.

This clonotype was picked up many times. The chain has TRBV7-8 and TRBJ2-2; no definite D call. CDR3 length: 12 amino acids. V gave up 5 bases and J gave up 11 bases, with 12 bases separating them. Germline lookup yields CDR1 SGHVS and CDR2 FQNEAQ. As DNA, the CDR3 is TGTGCCAGCAGCCGAGTTAGTTTAGAGCTGTTTTTT. This codes for CASSRVSLELFF. Drawing the rest from reference TRBV7-8 and TRBJ2-2, the complete variable domain is GAGVSQSPRYKVAKRGQDVALRCDPISGHVSLFWYQQALGQGPEFLTYFQNEAQLDKSGLPSDRFFAERPEGSVSTLKIQRTQQEDSAVYLCASSRVSLELFFGEGSRLTVL.

This clonotype showed up just a few times. The chain links TRBV18 to TRBJ2-3; D is unclear. The germline gives CDR1 KGHSH, CDR2 LQKENI. The CDR3 covers 17 residues. Trimming removed 5 bases from V and 1 base from J, with 19 bases in between. CDR3 bases: TGTGCCAGCTCATTCAGTTCGCCCCGATCGGGCACAGATACGCAGTATTTT. It specifies CASSFSSPRSGTDTQYF.

This clonotype came up many times. The chain combines TRBV5-1 with TRBJ2-5; 7 nucleotides match TRBD2. V shed 2 bases and J 6 bases; nucleotides not matched to a gene: 10. The V gene's germline CDR1 is SGHRS and CDR2 YFSETQ. CDR3 size: 15 residues. The CDR3 DNA reads TGCGCCAGCAGCTTCGCACCCGGGGGAGGGCAGACCCAGTACTTC. Its protein is CASSFAPGGGQTQYF. The variable domain in full, with the rest retrieved from reference TRBV5-1 and TRBJ2-5, is KAGVTQTPRYLIKTRGQQVTLSCSPISGHRSVSWYQQTPGQGLQFLFEYFSETQRNKGNFPGRFSGRQFSNSRSEMNVSTLELGDSALYLCASSFAPGGGQTQYFGPGTRLLVL.

In its sample, this clonotype was seen a few times. This chain links TRBV10-3 with TRBJ2-5; D is unclear. Germline loops: CDR1 ENHRY, CDR2 SYGVKD. Trimming removed 0 bases from V and 4 bases from J, with 3 bases in between. This CDR3 has 12 amino acids. CDR3 DNA: TGTGCCATCAGTGAGTCAACAGAGACCCAGTACTTC. It codes for CAISESTETQYF.

In its sample, this clonotype was seen a few times. This chain links TRBV2 with TRBJ1-6; TRBD1 aligns across 7 bases. After removal of 0 bases from V and 10 bases from J, the junction contained 6 bases not matched to a gene. The CDR3 has 15 residues. CDR1 and CDR2 from the germline V gene are SNHLY and FYNNEI. The CDR3 is CASSEAGAGGSPLHF. The CDR3 nucleotides are TGTGCCAGCAGTGAAGCTGGGGCAGGGGGGTCACCCCTCCACTTT.

This clonotype has ten or more counts. The chain uses TRBV4-2 and TRBJ2-7; D is perhaps TRBD1 (6 bases). Germline CDR1 and CDR2: LGHNA and YNFKEQ. The CDR3 has 14 residues. Between the trimmed V and J ends, which lost 5 bases and 2 bases, there was a span of 13 bases. DNA of the CDR3: TGTGCCAGCAGCGAGCGACAGGACCCCTACGAGCAGTACTTC. The encoded protein is CASSERQDPYEQYF.

The rearrangement joins TRBV18 to TRBJ2-7; 7 bases map to TRBD2. Per germline, CDR1 KGHSH and CDR2 LQKENI. The trim removed 3 bases at V and 5 bases at J, leaving 7 bases unmatched. The CDR3 consists of 14 residues. Written as DNA, the CDR3 is TGTGCCAGCTCACCTCTCCATGGGGGGGACGAGCAGTACTTC. Its translation: CASSPLHGGDEQYF.

This clonotype showed up just a few times. This chain uses TRBV11-2 with TRBJ2-3; 7 nucleotides match TRBD2. Per germline, CDR1 SGHAT and CDR2 FQNNGV. V lost 2 bases to trimming and J lost 3 bases; unmatched junction nucleotides: 8. The CDR3 sequence is 16 residues long. CDR3 region: CASSLNPSGLTDTQYF. In nucleotides, the CDR3 is TGTGCCAGCAGCTTAAACCCTAGCGGCCTTACAGATACGCAGTATTTT.

This clonotype was detected only a few times. The gene calls are TRBV11-2 and TRBJ2-1; 7 nucleotides match TRBD1. Trimming cost V 5 bases and J 7 bases; bases outside gene matches: 11. CDR1 and CDR2 (germline): SGHAT, FQNNGV. This CDR3 is built from 15 residues. CDR3 protein: CASSPDRQTINEQFF. In DNA, the CDR3 is TGTGCCAGCAGCCCGGACAGGCAAACTATAAATGAGCAGTTCTTC.